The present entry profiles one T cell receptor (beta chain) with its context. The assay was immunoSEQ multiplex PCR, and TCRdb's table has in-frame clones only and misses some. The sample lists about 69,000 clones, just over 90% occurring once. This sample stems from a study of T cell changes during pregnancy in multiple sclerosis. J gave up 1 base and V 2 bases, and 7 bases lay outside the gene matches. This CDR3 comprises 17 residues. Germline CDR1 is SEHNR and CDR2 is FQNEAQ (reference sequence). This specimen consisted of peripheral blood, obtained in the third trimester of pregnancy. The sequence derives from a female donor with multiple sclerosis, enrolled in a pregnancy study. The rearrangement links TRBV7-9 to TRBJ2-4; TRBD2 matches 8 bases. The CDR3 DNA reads TGTGCCAGCAGCTTAAGCGGGGGCGCGGGGGCCAAAAACATTCAGTACTTC. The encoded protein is CASSLSGGAGAKNIQYF. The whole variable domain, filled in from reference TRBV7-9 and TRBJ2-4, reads DTGVSQNPRHKITKRGQNVTFRCDPISEHNRLYWYRQTLGQGPEFLTYFQNEAQLEKSRLLSDRFSAERPKGSFSTLEIQRTEQGDSAMYLCASSLSGGAGAKNIQYFGAGTRLSVL.